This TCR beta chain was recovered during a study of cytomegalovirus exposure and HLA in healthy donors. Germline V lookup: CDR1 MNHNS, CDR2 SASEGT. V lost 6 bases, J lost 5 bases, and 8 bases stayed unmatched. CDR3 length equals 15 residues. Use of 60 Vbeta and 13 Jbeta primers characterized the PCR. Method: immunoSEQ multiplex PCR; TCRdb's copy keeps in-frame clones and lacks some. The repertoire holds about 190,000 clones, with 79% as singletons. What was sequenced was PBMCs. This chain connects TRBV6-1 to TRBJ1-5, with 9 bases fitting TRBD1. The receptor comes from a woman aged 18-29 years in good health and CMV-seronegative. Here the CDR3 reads CASRVGTGFDQPQHF. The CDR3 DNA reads TGTGCCAGCAGAGTTGGGACAGGGTTCGATCAGCCCCAGCATTTT.